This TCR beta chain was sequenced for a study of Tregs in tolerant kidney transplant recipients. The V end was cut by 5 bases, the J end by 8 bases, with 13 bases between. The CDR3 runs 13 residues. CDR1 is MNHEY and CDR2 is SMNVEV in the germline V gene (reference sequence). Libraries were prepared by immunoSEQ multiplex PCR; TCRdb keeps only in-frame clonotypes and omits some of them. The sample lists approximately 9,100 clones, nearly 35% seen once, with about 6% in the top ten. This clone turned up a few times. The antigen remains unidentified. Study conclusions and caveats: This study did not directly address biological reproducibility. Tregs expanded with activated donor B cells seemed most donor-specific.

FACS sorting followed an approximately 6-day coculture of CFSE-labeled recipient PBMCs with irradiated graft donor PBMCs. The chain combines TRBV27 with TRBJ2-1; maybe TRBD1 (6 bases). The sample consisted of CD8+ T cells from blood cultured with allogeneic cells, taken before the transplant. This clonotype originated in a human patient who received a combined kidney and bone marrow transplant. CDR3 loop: CASSGQGWYEQFF. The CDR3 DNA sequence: TGTGCCAGCAGTGGGCAGGGGTGGTATGAGCAGTTCTTC.